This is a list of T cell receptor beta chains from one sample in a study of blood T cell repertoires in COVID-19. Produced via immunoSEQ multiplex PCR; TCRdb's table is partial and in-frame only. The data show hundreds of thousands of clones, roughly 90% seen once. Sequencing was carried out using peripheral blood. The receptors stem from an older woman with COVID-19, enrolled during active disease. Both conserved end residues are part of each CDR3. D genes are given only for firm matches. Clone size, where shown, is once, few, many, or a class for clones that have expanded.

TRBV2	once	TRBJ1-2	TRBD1	CASSGTGIHYGYTF	TGTGCCAGCTCCGGGACAGGCATTCACTATGGCTACACCTTC
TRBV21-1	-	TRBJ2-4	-	CASSNSAKNIQYF	TGTGCCAGCAGCAACTCTGCCAAAAACATTCAGTACTTC
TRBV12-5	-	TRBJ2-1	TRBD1	CASGRQQGAREQFF	TGTGCTAGTGGGCGTCAACAGGGGGCTCGGGAGCAGTTCTTC
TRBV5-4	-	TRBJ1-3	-	CASSSGGAVPGYF	TGTGCCAGCAGCTCTGGAGGGGCTGTGCCCGGATATTTT
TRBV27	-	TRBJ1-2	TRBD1	CASSPDRGVYGYTF	TGTGCCAGCAGCCCTGACAGGGGGGTCTATGGCTACACCTTC
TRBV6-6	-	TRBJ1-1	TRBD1	CASSYPAGGITEAFF	TGTGCCAGCAGTTACCCGGCAGGGGGAATCACTGAAGCTTTCTTT
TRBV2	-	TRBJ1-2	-	CASSEGGVGYTF	TGTGCCAGCAGTGAAGGGGGGGTAGGCTACACCTTC
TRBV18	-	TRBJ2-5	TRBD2	CASSPGLAGEKTQYF	TGTGCCAGCTCACCGGGACTAGCGGGGGAAAAGACCCAGTACTTC
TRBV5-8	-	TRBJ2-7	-	CASSFEEGSSSYEQYF	TGTGCCAGCAGCTTCGAAGAGGGCTCCTCCTCCTACGAGCAGTACTTC
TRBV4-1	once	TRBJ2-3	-	CASSQDNRQGLDTQYF	TGCGCCAGCAGCCAAGATAACAGGCAGGGTTTGGATACGCAGTATTTT
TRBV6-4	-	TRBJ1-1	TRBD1	CASSETGGRAEAFF	TGTGCCAGCAGTGAAACAGGGGGCCGTGCTGAAGCTTTCTTT
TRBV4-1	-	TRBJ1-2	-	CASSQGRVPDRGYTF	TGCGCCAGCAGCCAAGGGAGAGTACCCGATCGAGGCTACACCTTC
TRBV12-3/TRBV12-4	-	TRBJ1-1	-	CASSLGQNTEAFF	TGTGCCAGCAGTTTAGGGCAGAACACTGAAGCTTTCTTT
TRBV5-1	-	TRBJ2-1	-	CASSPAGQLYNEQFF	TGCGCCAGCAGCCCTGCGGGACAGTTATACAATGAGCAGTTCTTC
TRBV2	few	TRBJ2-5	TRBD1	CASMPGQGGETQYF	TGTGCCAGCATGCCGGGACAGGGAGGAGAGACCCAGTACTTC
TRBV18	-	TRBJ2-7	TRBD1	CASSTGTGSYEQYF	TGTGCCAGCTCAACGGGGACAGGGTCCTACGAGCAGTACTTC
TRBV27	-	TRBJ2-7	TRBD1	CASSFGQAYEQYF	TGTGCCAGCAGTTTCGGACAGGCCTACGAGCAGTACTTC
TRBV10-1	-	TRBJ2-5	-	CASSDTGGTDQETQYF	TGCGCCAGCAGTGACACCGGGGGAACGGACCAAGAGACCCAGTACTTC
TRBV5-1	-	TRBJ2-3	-	CASSLGQTDTQYF	TGCGCCAGCAGCTTGGGGCAGACAGATACGCAGTATTTT